What follows describes a single TCR beta chain. This clonotype was seen more than once but under ten times. Its antigen has not been determined. Nothing much larger sits one base from this clone, and base qualities are not available. The label giving this sample's time point can be read as: persistent/refractory GD, antithyroid drugs over 5 years with positive TRAb. For both TCR sequencing and RNA sequencing, RNA was extracted from PBMCs using TRIzol. The diagnosis of Graves' disease followed American Thyroid Association guidelines. The patients came from an endocrinology department in Xi'an, China. From each patient, approximately 10 milliliters of peripheral blood was collected into an EDTA anticoagulant tube. Ficoll Paque Plus density gradient separation was used to isolate PBMCs, and no additional T cell sorting was done. An Agilent 2100 Bioanalyzer and agarose gel were used to check RNA quality, and a NanoDrop 2000 was used to measure RNA concentration.

The data derive from a study of regulatory T cells in long-lasting Graves disease (dated by TCRdb to the early 2020s). In terms of the full investigation: Persistent Graves' disease was defined as persistently positive TSH receptor autoantibodies together with antithyroid drug treatment for over 5 years. This study used TCR sequencing and RNA sequencing of peripheral blood to compare persistent Graves' disease patients against newly diagnosed Graves' disease patients. The study was registered as a clinical trial and conducted in China. A total of roughly 33 samples were covered by TCR sequencing, comprising roughly 13 persistent and roughly 20 newly diagnosed Graves' disease patients. Antithyroid drugs had been taken for approximately 10 years on average by persistent Graves' disease patients in the clinical cohort. What the work shows at the level of the full study, not this receptor alone: The study examined only peripheral blood because the primary lesion, thyroid tissue, could not be accessed. Sequencing and analysis were restricted to the TCR beta chain. Preferential use of TRBV28, TRBJ1-2 and TRBJ2-5 was observed in persistent disease, whereas TRBV20-1 and TRBJ2-1 were favored in newly diagnosed disease. As a limitation, the authors acknowledged that the small sample size may reduce accuracy. Lower TCR Shannon entropy and fewer highly expanded clones were observed in persistent Graves' disease patients than in newly diagnosed patients, which suggested clonal expansion. Patients with persistent disease shared more public clonotypes (under 3,000) than newly diagnosed patients did (around 930).

The library was obtained by multiplex PCR. For sequencing, an Illumina HiSeq 4000 was employed. iRepertoire HTBI primers and Arm-PCR amplification of CDR3 regions were used to construct TCR beta libraries. PCR products were gel purified before sequencing. The original pipeline was this. Gene usage analysis of CDR3 amino acid clonotypes relied on the roughly 60 TRBV and about 15 TRBJ segments identified across samples. COPE and FqMerger were used to merge the filtered high-quality paired reads into contigs. BLAST was used to align contigs to IMGT TRBV, TRBD and TRBJ reference genes, with CDR3 defined following IMGT. Highly expanded clones were defined as clonotypes with a frequency above 0.1%. Shannon entropy was used to measure repertoire diversity, and the Gini coefficient was used to measure V-J evenness. A clonotype was considered public if more than one individual shared it. The public reads were quality trimmed at Q25 with fastp and then assembled into clones with MiXCR by TCRdb, keeping productive beta chains. CDR3 protein sequences are deduplicated, and each keeps its most common genes and DNA. TCRdb's processing, not the authors' own work, is the source of the V and J calls. In this sample the table shows about half a million distinct CDR3 sequences, under 25% of which occur a single time. The ten largest make up 13% of the sample.

From the cysteine up to the phenylalanine, the CDR3 has a length of 14 residues. CDR3 DNA is the only sequence kept; it has 42 bases, read in frame from the first base. The germline V and J ends show losses of 4 bases and 6 bases respectively, and no gene match explains 7 bases of the junction. The germline V gene encodes CDR1 SGHTA and CDR2 FQGNSA. This chain is built from TRBV7-2 and TRBJ2-3; 7 junctional bases match TRBD2. The TCR originated in a female donor with Graves disease. The input for sequencing was peripheral blood mononuclear cells (PBMCs), taken when the disease was refractory, from a patient treated with antithyroid drugs. The DNA sequence follows: TGTGCCAGCAGCTCGGGACTACGCAAGGATACGCAGTATTTT. Protein translation: CASSSGLRKDTQYF.